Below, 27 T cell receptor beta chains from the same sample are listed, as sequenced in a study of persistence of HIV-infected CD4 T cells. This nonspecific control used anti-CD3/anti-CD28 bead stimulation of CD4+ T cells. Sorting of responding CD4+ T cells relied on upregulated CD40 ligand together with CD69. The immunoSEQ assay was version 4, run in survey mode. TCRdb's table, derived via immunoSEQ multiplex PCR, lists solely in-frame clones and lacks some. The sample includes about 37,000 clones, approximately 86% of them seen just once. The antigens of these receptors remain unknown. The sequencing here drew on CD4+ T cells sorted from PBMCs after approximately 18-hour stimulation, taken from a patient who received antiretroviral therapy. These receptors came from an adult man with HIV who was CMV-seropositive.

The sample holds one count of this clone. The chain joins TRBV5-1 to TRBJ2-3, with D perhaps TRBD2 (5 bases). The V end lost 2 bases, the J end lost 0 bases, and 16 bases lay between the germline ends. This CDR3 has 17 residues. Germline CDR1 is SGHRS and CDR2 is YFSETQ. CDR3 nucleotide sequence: TGCGCCAGCAGCTTCCGATTAACTCAGCGGAGCACAGATACGCAGTATTTT. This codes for CASSFRLTQRSTDTQYF. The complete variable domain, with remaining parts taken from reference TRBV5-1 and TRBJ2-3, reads KAGVTQTPRYLIKTRGQQVTLSCSPISGHRSVSWYQQTPGQGLQFLFEYFSETQRNKGNFPGRFSGRQFSNSRSEMNVSTLELGDSALYLCASSFRLTQRSTDTQYFGPGTRLTVL.

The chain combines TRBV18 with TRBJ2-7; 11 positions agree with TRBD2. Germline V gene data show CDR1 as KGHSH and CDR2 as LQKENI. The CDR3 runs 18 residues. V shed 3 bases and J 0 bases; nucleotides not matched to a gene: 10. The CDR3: CASSPPGLAAHSSYEQYF. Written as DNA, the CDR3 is TGTGCCAGCTCACCTCCGGGACTAGCGGCCCACAGCTCCTACGAGCAGTACTTC.

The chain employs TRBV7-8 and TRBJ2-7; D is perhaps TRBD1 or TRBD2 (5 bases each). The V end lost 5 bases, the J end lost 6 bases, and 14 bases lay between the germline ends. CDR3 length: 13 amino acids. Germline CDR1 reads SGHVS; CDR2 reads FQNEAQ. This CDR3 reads CASSQFFGGEQYF. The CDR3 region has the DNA TGTGCCAGCAGCCAATTCTTTGGGGGCGAGCAGTACTTC.

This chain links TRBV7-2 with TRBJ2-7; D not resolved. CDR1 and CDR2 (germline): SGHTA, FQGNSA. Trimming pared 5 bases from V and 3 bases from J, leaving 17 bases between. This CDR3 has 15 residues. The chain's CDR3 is CASSRAAKGLYEQYF. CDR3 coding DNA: TGTGCCAGCAGCCGCGCGGCTAAAGGGCTCTACGAGCAGTACTTC. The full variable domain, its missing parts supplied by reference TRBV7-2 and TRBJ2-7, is GAGVSQSPSNKVTEKGKDVELRCDPISGHTALYWYRQSLGQGLEFLIYFQGNSAPDKSGLPSDRFSAERTGGSVSTLTIQRTQQEDSAVYLCASSRAAKGLYEQYFGPGTRLTVT.

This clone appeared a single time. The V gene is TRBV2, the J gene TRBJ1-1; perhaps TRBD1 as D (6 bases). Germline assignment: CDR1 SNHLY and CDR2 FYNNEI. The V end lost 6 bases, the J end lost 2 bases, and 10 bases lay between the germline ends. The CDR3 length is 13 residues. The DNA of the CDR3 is TGTGCCAGCAGCGAACAGGGTAACACTGAAGCTTTCTTT. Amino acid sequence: CASSEQGNTEAFF.

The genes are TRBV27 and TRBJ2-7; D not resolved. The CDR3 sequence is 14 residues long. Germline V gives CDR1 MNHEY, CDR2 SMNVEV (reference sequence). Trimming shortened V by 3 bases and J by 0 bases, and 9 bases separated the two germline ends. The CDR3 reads CASSFSQDSYEQYF. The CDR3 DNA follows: TGTGCCAGCAGTTTTAGTCAGGACTCCTACGAGCAGTACTTC.

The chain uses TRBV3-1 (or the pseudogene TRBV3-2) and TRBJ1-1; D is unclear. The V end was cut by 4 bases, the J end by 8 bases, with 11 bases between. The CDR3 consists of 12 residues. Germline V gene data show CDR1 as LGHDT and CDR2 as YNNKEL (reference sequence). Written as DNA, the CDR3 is TGTGCCAGCAGCCGACACTCATCGGAAGCTTTCTTT. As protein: CASSRHSSEAFF.

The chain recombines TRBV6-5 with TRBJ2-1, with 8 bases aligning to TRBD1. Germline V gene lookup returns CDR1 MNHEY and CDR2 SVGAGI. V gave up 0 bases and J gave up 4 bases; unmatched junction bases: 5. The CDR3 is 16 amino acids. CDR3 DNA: TGTGCCAGCAGTTACTCGAGACAGGGGAGGTACAATGAGCAGTTCTTC. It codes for CASSYSRQGRYNEQFF.

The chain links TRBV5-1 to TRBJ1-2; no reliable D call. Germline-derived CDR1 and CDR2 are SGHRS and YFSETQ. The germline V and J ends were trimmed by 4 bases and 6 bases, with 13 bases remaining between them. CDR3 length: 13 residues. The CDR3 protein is CASSIRARDGYTF. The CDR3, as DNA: TGCGCCAGCAGCATAAGGGCTAGAGATGGCTACACCTTC.

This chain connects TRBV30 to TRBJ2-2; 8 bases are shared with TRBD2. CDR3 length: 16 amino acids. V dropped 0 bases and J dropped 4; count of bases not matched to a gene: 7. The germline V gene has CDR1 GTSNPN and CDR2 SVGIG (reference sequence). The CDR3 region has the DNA TGTGCCTGGAGTGTGGGAGGCGGGAGGTCCACCGGGGAGCTGTTTTTT. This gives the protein CAWSVGGGRSTGELFF.

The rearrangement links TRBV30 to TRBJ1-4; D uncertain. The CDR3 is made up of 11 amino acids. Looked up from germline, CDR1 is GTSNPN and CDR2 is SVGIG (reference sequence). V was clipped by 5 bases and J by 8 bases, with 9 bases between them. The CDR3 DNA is TGTGCCTGGGGTATTAGGGAAAAACTGTTTTTT. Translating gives CAWGIREKLFF.

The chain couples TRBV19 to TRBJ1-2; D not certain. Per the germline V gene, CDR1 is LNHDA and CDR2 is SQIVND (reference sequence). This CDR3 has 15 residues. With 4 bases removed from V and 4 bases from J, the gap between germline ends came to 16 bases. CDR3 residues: CASSTPRQEAYGYTF. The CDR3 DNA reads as TGTGCCAGTAGTACCCCCCGGCAGGAGGCCTATGGCTACACCTTC.

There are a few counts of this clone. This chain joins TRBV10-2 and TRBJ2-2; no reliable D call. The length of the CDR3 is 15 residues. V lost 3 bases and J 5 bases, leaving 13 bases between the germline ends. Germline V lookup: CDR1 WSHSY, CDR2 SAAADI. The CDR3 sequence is CASSEGSVFTGELFF. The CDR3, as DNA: TGCGCCAGCAGTGAAGGATCCGTCTTTACCGGGGAGCTGTTTTTT.

The CDR3 reads CASSEWTGGLRETQYF. CDR3 DNA: TGTGCCAGCAGCGAGTGGACAGGGGGCTTGCGGGAGACCCAGTACTTC. The chain employs TRBV7-3 and TRBJ2-5; 11 positions agree with TRBD1. The CDR3 sequence is 16 residues long. In germline, CDR1 is SGHTA, CDR2 FQGTGA. Trimming cost V 5 bases and J 5 bases; bases outside gene matches: 10.

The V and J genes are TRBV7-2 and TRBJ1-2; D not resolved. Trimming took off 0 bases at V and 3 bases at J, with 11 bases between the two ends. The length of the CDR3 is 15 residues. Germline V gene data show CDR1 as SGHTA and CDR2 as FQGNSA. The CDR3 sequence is CASSLATASYYGYTF. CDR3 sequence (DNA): TGTGCCAGCAGCTTAGCCACAGCATCCTACTATGGCTACACCTTC.

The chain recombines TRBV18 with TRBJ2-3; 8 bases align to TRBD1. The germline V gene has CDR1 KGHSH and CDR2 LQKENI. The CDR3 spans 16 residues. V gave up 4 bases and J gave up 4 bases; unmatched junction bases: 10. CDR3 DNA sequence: TGTGCCAGCTCACAATACTCCCCAGGGGGCTCAGATACGCAGTATTTT. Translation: CASSQYSPGGSDTQYF.

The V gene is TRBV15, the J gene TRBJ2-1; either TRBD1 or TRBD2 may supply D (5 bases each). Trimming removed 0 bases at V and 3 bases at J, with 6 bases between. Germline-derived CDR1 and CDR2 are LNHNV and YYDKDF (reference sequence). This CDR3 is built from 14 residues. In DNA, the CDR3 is TGTGCCACCAGCAGAGAGGGGGTCTACAATGAGCAGTTCTTC. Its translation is CATSREGVYNEQFF.

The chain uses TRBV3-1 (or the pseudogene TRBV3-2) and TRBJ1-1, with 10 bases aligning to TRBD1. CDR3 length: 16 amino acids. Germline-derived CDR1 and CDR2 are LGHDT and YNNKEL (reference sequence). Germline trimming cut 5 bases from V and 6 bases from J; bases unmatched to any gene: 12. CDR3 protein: CASSARDRGSKAEAFF. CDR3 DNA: TGTGCCAGCAGCGCCCGGGACAGGGGAAGTAAGGCTGAAGCTTTCTTT.

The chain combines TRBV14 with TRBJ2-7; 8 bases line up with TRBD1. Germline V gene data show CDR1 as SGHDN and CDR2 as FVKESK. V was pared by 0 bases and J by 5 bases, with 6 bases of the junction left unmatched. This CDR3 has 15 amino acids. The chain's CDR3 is CASSQDTGGIDEQYF. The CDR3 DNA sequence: TGTGCCAGCAGCCAAGACACAGGGGGTATCGACGAGCAGTACTTC.

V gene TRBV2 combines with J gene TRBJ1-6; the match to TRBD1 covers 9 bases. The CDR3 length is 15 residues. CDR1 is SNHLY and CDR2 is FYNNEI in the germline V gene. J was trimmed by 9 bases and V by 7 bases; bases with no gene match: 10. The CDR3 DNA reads TGTGCCAGCACCTCGGACAGGGGAGTGCGTTCACCCCTCCACTTT. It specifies CASTSDRGVRSPLHF.

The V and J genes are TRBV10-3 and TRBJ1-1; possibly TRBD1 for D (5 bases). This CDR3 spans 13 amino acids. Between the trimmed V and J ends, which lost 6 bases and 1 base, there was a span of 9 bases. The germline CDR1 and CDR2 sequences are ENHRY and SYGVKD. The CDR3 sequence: CAIRGPPNTEAFF. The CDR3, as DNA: TGTGCCATCAGGGGGCCACCGAACACTGAAGCTTTCTTT.

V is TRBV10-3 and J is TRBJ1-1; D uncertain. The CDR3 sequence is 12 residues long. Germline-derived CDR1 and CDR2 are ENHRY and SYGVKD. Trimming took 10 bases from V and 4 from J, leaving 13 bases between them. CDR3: CATEGGSTEAFF. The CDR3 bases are TGTGCCACCGAAGGCGGGAGCACTGAAGCTTTCTTT.

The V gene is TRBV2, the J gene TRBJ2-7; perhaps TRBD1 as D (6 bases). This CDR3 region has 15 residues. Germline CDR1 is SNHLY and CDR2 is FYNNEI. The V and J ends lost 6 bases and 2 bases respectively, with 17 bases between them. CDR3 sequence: CASRDTQGWAYEQYF. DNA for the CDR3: TGTGCCAGCAGAGACACTCAGGGGTGGGCCTACGAGCAGTACTTC.

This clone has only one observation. CDR3 loop: CASIPQGKGNQPQHF. DNA for the CDR3: TGTGCCAGCATCCCGCAGGGGAAAGGGAATCAGCCCCAGCATTTT. The chain carries TRBV27 and TRBJ1-5, with D possibly matching TRBD1 (6 bases). The CDR3 runs to 15 residues. Germline V lookup: CDR1 MNHEY, CDR2 SMNVEV (reference sequence). Trimming shortened V by 7 bases and J by 4 bases, and 17 bases separated the two germline ends.

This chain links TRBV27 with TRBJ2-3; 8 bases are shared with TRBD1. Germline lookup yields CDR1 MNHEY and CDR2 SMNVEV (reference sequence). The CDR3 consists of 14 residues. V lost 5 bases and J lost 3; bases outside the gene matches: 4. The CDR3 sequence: CASSLRTGTDTQYF. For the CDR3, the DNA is TGTGCCAGCAGTCTCAGGACAGGGACAGATACGCAGTATTTT.

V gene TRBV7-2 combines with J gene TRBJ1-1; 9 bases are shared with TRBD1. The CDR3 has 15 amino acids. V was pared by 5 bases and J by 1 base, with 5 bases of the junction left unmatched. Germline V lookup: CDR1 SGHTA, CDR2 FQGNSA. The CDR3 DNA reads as TGTGCCAGCAGCCCTGACAGGGGGGCGAACACTGAAGCTTTCTTT. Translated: CASSPDRGANTEAFF.

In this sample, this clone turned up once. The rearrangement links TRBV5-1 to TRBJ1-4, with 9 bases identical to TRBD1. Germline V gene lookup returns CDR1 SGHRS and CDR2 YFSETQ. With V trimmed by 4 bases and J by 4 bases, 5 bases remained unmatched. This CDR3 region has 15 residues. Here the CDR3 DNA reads TGCGCCAGCAGCCCCGGGGACAGGGATAATGAAAAACTGTTTTTT. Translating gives CASSPGDRDNEKLFF. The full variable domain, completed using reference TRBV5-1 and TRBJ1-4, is KAGVTQTPRYLIKTRGQQVTLSCSPISGHRSVSWYQQTPGQGLQFLFEYFSETQRNKGNFPGRFSGRQFSNSRSEMNVSTLELGDSALYLCASSPGDRDNEKLFFGSGTQLSVL.